This section outlines one TCR beta chain sequence together with its context. Trimming pared 0 bases from V and 5 bases from J, leaving 11 bases between. The CDR3 runs 14 residues. Per germline, CDR1 MNHEY and CDR2 SVGAGI. No patient had autoimmune disease or received systemic immunosuppression. This specimen comes from a study of OX40 agonist ivuxolimab in advanced cancers. Libraries were prepared by immunoSEQ multiplex PCR; TCRdb keeps only in-frame clonotypes and omits some of them. Altogether about 79,000 clones are present, approximately 88% being singletons, with the ten largest covering approximately 4%.

The sample consisted of CD4+ or CD8+ T cells sorted from blood, taken in a trial of the OX40 agonist ivuxolimab. The sequence was obtained from an adult with an advanced solid tumor such as melanoma, head and neck, liver or kidney cancer. V gene TRBV6-5 combines with J gene TRBJ2-7; unclear D gene. The CDR3 spells CASSYSIWAHEQYF. The CDR3 nucleotides read TGTGCCAGCAGTTACTCGATATGGGCCCACGAGCAGTACTTC.